These 4 T cell receptor beta chains originate from one sample sequenced in a study of blood T cells in healthy people across ages. For the second PCR, which ran for about 7 to 11 cycles, a sample-barcoded 5' primer and a J-beta primer mix were used. TCRdb passed the 5' RACE reads through MiXCR, listing each CDR3 protein once. The table shows around 1,600,000 distinct CDR3 sequences, with about 42% occurring only once. Sample: blood. These receptors came from a young woman in good health.

The rearrangement links TRBV20-1 to TRBJ2-7, with 7 bases fitting TRBD1. The J call may be in error: the DNA end matches TRBJ2-4 better. CDR1 and CDR2 (germline): DFQATT, SNEGSKA (reference sequence). The length of the CDR3 is 15 residues. CDR3 sequence: CSARDGTAAKNIQYF. The CDR3 DNA reads TGCAGTGCTAGAGACGGGACAGCGGCCAAAAACATTCAGTACTTC.

This clonotype was seen once. The chain joins TRBV7-9 to TRBJ2-1, with D maybe TRBD2 (6 bases). V was clipped by 3 bases and J by 0 bases, with 15 bases between them. The CDR3 is made up of 17 amino acids. The germline V gene encodes CDR1 SEHNR and CDR2 FQNEAQ (reference sequence). CDR3 coding DNA: TGTGCCAGCAGCTTCCCGCCGGACGGGAGCTCCTACAATGAGCAGTTCTTC. It codes for CASSFPPDGSSYNEQFF.

The chain links TRBV5-1 to TRBJ2-5; D call uncertain. The J call is in doubt because the DNA end fits TRBJ2-7 better. The CDR3 length is 13 residues. In germline, CDR1 is SGHRS, CDR2 YFSETQ. CDR3 in DNA: TGCGCCAGCAGCTTGGGGGCGGAGTACGAGCAGTACTTC. Residues: CASSLGAEYEQYF.

The chain has TRBV24-1 and TRBJ2-5; D not certain. The CDR3 totals 11 residues. The germline CDR1 and CDR2 sequences are KGHDR and SFDVKD. V was shortened by 1 base and J by 7 bases, with 3 bases between the two germline ends. Here the CDR3 reads CATSDLLTQYF. As DNA, the CDR3 is TGTGCCACCAGTGATTTACTGACCCAGTACTTC.